This entry lists 11 T cell receptor beta chains sequenced from one sample in a study of radiation and T cells in renal cell carcinoma. The protocol was immunoSEQ multiplex PCR, while the TCRdb copy is restricted to in-frame clones and leaves out a portion. The table records roughly 120,000 clones, approximately 78% of them present only once. Sample time point: blood 2 weeks post-SBRT. Treatment here: 15 Gy SBRT to primary tumor, nephrectomy 4 weeks later. The starting material was blood, obtained from a patient whose treatment included radiotherapy and nephrectomy. The receptor set was obtained from a woman between 55 and 75 years old with renal cell carcinoma.

This clone turned up a few times. The chain's CDR3 is CASSPLPGNSGANVLTF. CDR3 nucleotides: TGTGCCAGCAGCCCCCTCCCGGGGAACTCTGGGGCCAACGTCCTGACTTTC. The genes are TRBV7-9 and TRBJ2-6; D perhaps matches TRBD2 (5 bases). CDR1 SEHNR and CDR2 FQNEAQ come from the germline V gene (reference sequence). Between the trimmed V and J ends, which lost 5 bases and 0 bases, there was a span of 14 bases. This CDR3 is built from 17 residues.

The chain combines TRBV4-1 with TRBJ2-7; 10 bases are shared with TRBD1. V was pared by 5 bases and J by 6 bases, with 10 bases of the junction left unmatched. The CDR3 loop spans 15 amino acids. Germline V gives CDR1 MGHRA, CDR2 YSYEKL. The CDR3 sequence is CASSISGTGVSEQYF. DNA for the CDR3: TGCGCCAGCAGCATAAGTGGGACAGGGGTTTCCGAGCAGTACTTC.

The chain links TRBV28 to TRBJ1-2; D ambiguous. V gave up 5 bases and J gave up 2 bases, with 15 bases separating them. The CDR3 runs to 15 residues. Per the germline V gene, CDR1 is MDHEN and CDR2 is SYDVKM. The CDR3 nucleotides are TGTGCCAGCAGTGTAGTGACGGACGCGAACTATGGCTACACCTTC. Protein product: CASSVVTDANYGYTF.

V usage is TRBV6-5 and J usage is TRBJ2-7; D is undetermined. The V and J ends lost 3 bases and 4 bases respectively, with 13 bases between them. The CDR3 contains 14 residues. Looked up from germline, CDR1 is MNHEY and CDR2 is SVGAGI. The chain's CDR3 is CASSYRSPRYEQYF. Here the CDR3 DNA reads TGTGCCAGCAGTTATCGCAGTCCCCGGTACGAGCAGTACTTC.

The chain couples TRBV16 to TRBJ1-2; D is uncertain. Looked up from germline, CDR1 is KGHSY and CDR2 is FQNENV. This CDR3 has 11 amino acids. V lost 4 bases, J lost 8 bases, and 8 bases lay in between. Here the CDR3 reads CASSRLEGYTF. CDR3 in DNA: TGTGCCAGCAGCCGACTGGAAGGCTACACCTTC.

The chain carries TRBV29-1 and TRBJ1-1, with TRBD1 as a possible D gene (5 bases). The CDR3 is made up of 14 amino acids. Trimming took off 3 bases at V and 0 bases at J, with 11 bases between the two ends. Germline V gene sequence: CDR1 SQVTM, CDR2 ANQGSEA. The CDR3 region is CSVDEGPMNTEAFF. The CDR3, as DNA: TGCAGCGTTGACGAGGGACCCATGAACACTGAAGCTTTCTTT.

This clone has a handful of counts. The rearrangement joins TRBV18 to TRBJ2-1; no clear D gene. V was clipped by 1 base and J by 4 bases, with 14 bases between them. The CDR3 loop spans 16 amino acids. CDR1 and CDR2 from the germline V gene are KGHSH and LQKENI. The CDR3 nucleotides read TGTGCCAGCTCACCACAACAGAGCCTAGAATACAATGAGCAGTTCTTC. Encoded protein: CASSPQQSLEYNEQFF.

This chain joins TRBV7-2 and TRBJ2-3; tentative D call: TRBD1 (5 bases). The germline CDR1 and CDR2 sequences are SGHTA and FQGNSA. The CDR3 has 15 residues. Trimming took 5 bases from V and 6 from J, leaving 18 bases between them. This chain's CDR3 is CASSPNGHPGDTQYF. The CDR3 DNA follows: TGTGCCAGCAGCCCCAACGGCCACCCAGGGGATACGCAGTATTTT.

The chain has TRBV2 and TRBJ1-1, with TRBD1 identical over 7 bases. The CDR3 totals 14 residues. V trimming: 4 bases; J trimming: 2 bases; junction bases outside the gene matches: 4. CDR1 is SNHLY, CDR2 FYNNEI, per germline. DNA of the CDR3: TGTGCCAGCAGTGTCGGAGGGGGCAACACTGAAGCTTTCTTT. Protein: CASSVGGGNTEAFF.

J is TRBJ2-7 and V is TRBV2; no definite D call. CDR1 and CDR2 from the germline V gene are SNHLY and FYNNEI. V was cut by 5 bases and J by 0 bases, with 8 bases left in between. This CDR3 is 13 amino acids long. The CDR3 spells CASSIDNSYEQYF. DNA for the CDR3: TGTGCCAGCAGTATTGACAACTCCTACGAGCAGTACTTC.

This chain links TRBV9 with TRBJ1-1, with D possibly being TRBD1 (5 bases). The CDR3 covers 15 residues. Trimming took off 4 bases at V and 1 base at J, with 14 bases between the two ends. Germline V lookup: CDR1 SGDLS, CDR2 YYNGEE. CDR3 in amino acids: CASSPPGGPNTEAFF. In DNA form, the CDR3 reads TGTGCCAGCAGCCCCCCCGGGGGACCGAACACTGAAGCTTTCTTT.